This T cell receptor beta chain was documented in a study of early T cells in non-severe SARS-CoV-2 infection. At the level of the study: Chains were not paired, and sequencing was done on bulk RNA from unsorted whole blood.

Germline CDR1 reads SGDLS; CDR2 reads YYNGEE. The CDR3 runs 17 residues. Trimming left V 1 base short and J 0 bases short, with 14 bases between. Study findings and constraints: VDJdb matches were skewed toward anti-spike CD8 T cell responses.

As part of library construction, unique molecular identifiers were attached to individual cDNA molecules. One entry per CDR3 protein results from TCRdb running MiXCR on the 5' RACE reads. The table lists tens of thousands of distinct CDR3 sequences, 5% to 6% of them singletons. This clonotype appeared many times. Its antigen is undetermined. The source material was whole blood. The sequence came from an adult who was a healthcare worker with PCR-confirmed SARS-CoV-2 infection or an uninfected control (not recorded which). The chain has TRBV9 and TRBJ2-1, with a tentative D call TRBD2 (6 bases). The CDR3: CASSVWSGLSSYNEQFF. The CDR3 DNA reads TGTGCCAGCAGCGTATGGTCGGGACTCAGCTCCTACAATGAGCAGTTCTTC.